These T cell receptor beta chains were read from a single sample in a study of blood T cell repertoires in COVID-19. Measured with immunoSEQ multiplex PCR; TCRdb has only the in-frame clones, and not every one. The data contain about 380,000 clones, 88% of them singletons. The sample taken for sequencing was PBMCs or T cells enriched from blood (not recorded which). These receptors came from a woman younger than 35 who had recovered from COVID-19. CDR3s include the opening cysteine and the closing phenylalanine or tryptophan. Each record gives: V gene, D gene, J gene, CDR3 protein. The D gene is left open where the match is weak.

>TRBV18|TRBD2|TRBJ2-3
CASSQSGTSITDTQYF
>TRBV14|TRBD2|TRBJ2-3
CASSPAGRVDTQYF
>TRBV3-1/TRBV3-2|TRBD2|TRBJ2-7
CASSQVSGGSYEQYF
>TRBV5-1|NA|TRBJ1-2
CASSPGSNYGYTF
>TRBV30|TRBD1|TRBJ1-1
CACGTGKNTEAFF
>TRBV6-2/TRBV6-3|NA|TRBJ1-2
CASSYYPNYGYTF
>TRBV5-4|NA|TRBJ2-7
CASSLVREGGEQYF
>TRBV4-1|NA|TRBJ2-3
CASSQDRDTQYF
>TRBV7-2|NA|TRBJ2-7
CASSLGWGRKEYEQYF
>TRBV6-5|NA|TRBJ1-5
CASTRLAGRGPQHF
>TRBV18|NA|TRBJ1-2
CASSPDRQRGYGYTF
>TRBV29-1|NA|TRBJ1-2
CSVGRVGAGDYGYTF
>TRBV3-1/TRBV3-2|NA|TRBJ2-2
CASSQGMANRASNTGELFF
>TRBV5-1|TRBD1|TRBJ2-6
CASSLQPGQGANSGANVLTF
>TRBV21-1|NA|TRBJ2-6
CASSKGRFFGKGTAGANVLTF
>TRBV27|NA|TRBJ1-1
CASSPDFSGWSTEAFF
>TRBV11-2|TRBD1|TRBJ2-7
CASSSYRGSNYEQYF
>TRBV5-4|TRBD1|TRBJ1-4
CASSSPDRWEKLFF
>TRBV28|TRBD2|TRBJ2-5
CASSLGLAGAQETQYF
>TRBV13|NA|TRBJ1-2
CASSLDPGLVGGYTF
>TRBV12-3/TRBV12-4|NA|TRBJ1-2
CASSRTGGGGYTF
>TRBV3-1/TRBV3-2|NA|TRBJ2-1
CASSHDGTYSYNEQFF
>TRBV28|NA|TRBJ2-5
CASNTPGERSWETQYF
>TRBV30|NA|TRBJ1-1
CAAEGTPNTEAFF
>TRBV3-1/TRBV3-2|NA|TRBJ1-1
CASSSLESNTEAFF
>TRBV5-1|NA|TRBJ1-2
CASSLEAGDGGYTF
>TRBV5-5|NA|TRBJ2-4
CASSPNRVRNIQYF
>TRBV9|TRBD1|TRBJ1-1
CASSASPGGTGTEAFF
>TRBV12-5|TRBD1|TRBJ1-5
CASVIDRDWPQHF
>TRBV7-2|TRBD2|TRBJ2-3
CASSSLAGGADTQYF
>TRBV12-3/TRBV12-4|NA|TRBJ1-2
CASSFPGDYGYTF
>TRBV28|TRBD2|TRBJ2-7
CASSLLAGLVLEQYF
>TRBV29-1|NA|TRBJ2-1
CSVVSGVGPEQFF
>TRBV7-7|NA|TRBJ2-2
CASSPRSGDTGELFF
>TRBV7-9|NA|TRBJ1-6
CASSLLAEYNSPLHF
>TRBV10-3|NA|TRBJ1-4
CAISGGGLGLFF
>TRBV7-2|NA|TRBJ1-5
CASSSATGSNQPQHF
>TRBV19|TRBD1|TRBJ1-3
CASSPQGEFGNTIYF
>TRBV7-9|NA|TRBJ1-2
CASSSVPGENYGYTF
>TRBV3-1/TRBV3-2|NA|TRBJ2-7
CASSLLVGEQYF
>TRBV27|TRBD1|TRBJ2-1
CASITYKRDRGGEQFF
>TRBV5-6|TRBD1|TRBJ1-2
CASSAMDREDGYTF
>TRBV7-6|TRBD1|TRBJ2-5
CASSLEGRGLPPSKTQYF
>TRBV28|NA|TRBJ1-6
CASSSVASSPLHF
>TRBV7-8|NA|TRBJ1-1
CASTQEGDIRTEAFF
>TRBV11-2|TRBD2|TRBJ2-1
CASSLSGGPSNEQFF
>TRBV4-1|NA|TRBJ2-1
CASSQDATSRARDEQFF
>TRBV28|NA|TRBJ1-2
CASSLGVGGGYTF
>TRBV5-1|NA|TRBJ2-1
CASSLYTNEQFF
>TRBV9|NA|TRBJ2-5
CASSVGGTPGETQYF
>TRBV12-3/TRBV12-4|NA|TRBJ1-2
CASSFQGAYGYTF
>TRBV11-2|NA|TRBJ1-5
CASSFRGPQHF
>TRBV5-6|NA|TRBJ1-1
CASSKWGGGTEAFF
>TRBV27|TRBD2|TRBJ2-3
CASSLGQRDWDTQYF
>TRBV6-5|NA|TRBJ1-5
CASSHDGDQPQHF
>TRBV28|NA|TRBJ1-2
CASSLLTVPNYGYTF
>TRBV9|TRBD2|TRBJ2-5
CASSGEGGETQYF
>TRBV7-9|TRBD1|TRBJ2-7
CASSVRDRVSAEQYF
>TRBV30|TRBD2|TRBJ2-1
CAWSPPLAGGPGSFYNEQFF
>TRBV6-5|NA|TRBJ1-2
CASSPLGPTNYGYTF